The clone carrying this T cell receptor (beta chain) appeared once. This specimen belongs to a study of control samples from healthy donors and cancer patients. Measured with immunoSEQ multiplex PCR; TCRdb has only the in-frame clones, and not every one. The sample has more than 75,000 clones, roughly 90% seen once. The germline V gene has CDR1 LGHDT and CDR2 YNNKEL (reference sequence). This CDR3 has 11 residues. V was trimmed by 5 bases and J by 12 bases, leaving 11 bases between them. The sequenced sample was PBMCs. This chain links TRBV3-1 (or the pseudogene TRBV3-2) with TRBJ2-1, with D hard to call. The TCR comes from a woman aged 55-75 years with head and neck cancer. This CDR3 is CASSFGPGQFF. CDR3 sequence (DNA): TGTGCCAGCAGCTTTGGCCCGGGGCAGTTCTTC.